This T cell receptor (beta chain) was sequenced during a study of sequential checkpoint blockade in melanoma. Study at large: Maintenance nivolumab came after either treatment sequence.

Clones were read by immunoSEQ multiplex PCR, and TCRdb kept only the in-frame ones, dropping some. The repertoire holds 30,000 to 40,000 clones, with more than 80% as singletons. Treatment described: randomized to nivolumab then ipilimumab (arm A) or the reverse (arm B). Patients had received no earlier DNA-damaging chemotherapy. Live CD3+CD8+ CD19− CD56− cells were sorted from PBMCs. The input for sequencing was CD8+ T cells sorted from blood (inferred from file names), taken from a patient given nivolumab and ipilimumab in sequence. The receptor was derived from a human donor with melanoma.

The CDR3 region has the DNA TGTGCCAGCAGCTCCCTAGCGGGAGTTCCCTCCTACGAGCAGTACGTC. Translated, it gives CASSSLAGVPSYEQYV. The J gene is TRBJ2-7, the V gene TRBV7-9, with TRBD2 matching over 10 bases. Germline loops: CDR1 SEHNR, CDR2 FQNEAQ (reference sequence). V lost 4 bases to trimming and J lost 0 bases; unmatched junction nucleotides: 6. This CDR3 comprises 16 residues.